The 15 T cell receptor beta chains below all came from one sample that was sequenced in a study of blood T cell repertoires in COVID-19. Data came from immunoSEQ multiplex PCR; TCRdb stores just in-frame clones and leaves some out. This table holds some 54,000 clones, 80% to 95% found once. Specimen: peripheral blood. These receptors were obtained from a man aged 55 to 70 with acute or convalescent COVID-19.

This clone was observed once. The chain is built from TRBV5-1 and TRBJ2-7, with 9 bases lining up with TRBD2. Germline CDR1 SGHRS, CDR2 YFSETQ. This CDR3 is 14 amino acids long. V shed 2 bases, J shed 3 bases, and the junction held 3 bases outside the gene matches. CDR3 sequence reads: CASSFSLAGYEQYF. The CDR3 nucleotides read TGCGCCAGCAGCTTCTCACTAGCGGGCTACGAGCAGTACTTC.

The chain recombines TRBV3-1 (or the pseudogene TRBV3-2) with TRBJ2-3; D may be TRBD2 (5 bases). The CDR3 loop spans 16 amino acids. From germline, CDR1 is LGHDT and CDR2 YNNKEL (reference sequence). Trimming removed 1 base from V and 1 base from J, with 12 bases in between. The CDR3 region is CASSQGRYYRTDTQYF. The CDR3 DNA follows: TGTGCCAGCAGCCAAGGGAGGTACTACCGCACAGATACGCAGTATTTT.

The DNA of the CDR3 is TGTGCCAGCAGTTACCAGACAGTAGCGGTTGGCGGGGAGCTGTTTTTT. It specifies CASSYQTVAVGGELFF. The V call is TRBV6-5, the J call TRBJ2-2; possible D gene TRBD2, 6 bases. This CDR3 is 16 amino acids long. V was clipped by 2 bases and J by 7 bases, with 17 bases between them. From germline, CDR1 is MNHEY and CDR2 SVGAGI.

The V call is TRBV2, the J call TRBJ2-7; 9 positions agree with TRBD1. This CDR3 spans 13 amino acids. V lost 6 bases and J lost 9; bases outside the gene matches: 9. CDR1 is SNHLY, CDR2 FYNNEI, per germline. The CDR3 sequence: CASSSGTGNRQYF. CDR3 coding DNA: TGTGCCAGCAGCTCGGGGACAGGGAATCGGCAGTACTTC. Full variable domain (rest looked up from reference TRBV2 and TRBJ2-7): EPEVTQTPSHQVTQMGQEVILRCVPISNHLYFYWYRQILGQKVEFLVSFYNNEISEKSEIFDDQFSVERPDGSNFTLKIRSTKLEDSAMYFCASSSGTGNRQYFGPGTRLTVT.

The chain couples TRBV6-1 to TRBJ2-1; a weak D match, TRBD2 (5 bases). The germline CDR1 and CDR2 sequences are MNHNS and SASEGT. The CDR3 covers 17 residues. Deletions cut 1 base from V and 4 bases from J, with 17 bases between. CDR3 in DNA: TGTGCCAGCAGTGAAGGGCCCGTAGCGCCGCAATACAATGAGCAGTTCTTC. Translated, it gives CASSEGPVAPQYNEQFF.

The V and J genes are TRBV5-1 and TRBJ2-7; a possible D gene is TRBD1 (7 bases). This CDR3 comprises 14 residues. Trimming stripped 2 bases from V and 2 bases from J, with 11 bases between. Germline CDR1 reads SGHRS; CDR2 reads YFSETQ. CDR3 region: CASSFAGGTYEQYF. CDR3 coding DNA: TGCGCCAGCAGCTTTGCAGGGGGGACCTACGAGCAGTACTTC.

The chain combines TRBV24-1 with TRBJ2-5; D is ambiguous. Trimming pared 9 bases from V and 3 bases from J, leaving 13 bases between. The CDR3 totals 13 residues. CDR1 and CDR2 from the germline V gene are KGHDR and SFDVKD. CDR3 bases: TGTGCCACCGGATCATGGGCAGAAGAGACCCAGTACTTC. Its protein product is CATGSWAEETQYF.

This chain uses TRBV10-3 with TRBJ1-5; D is unresolved. The CDR3 contains 17 residues. CDR1 is ENHRY and CDR2 is SYGVKD in the germline V gene. The germline V and J ends were trimmed by 0 bases and 2 bases, with 14 bases remaining between them. The CDR3, as DNA: TGTGCCATCAGTGAGTCGAATGCGGGGATGGGCAATCAGCCCCAGCATTTT. Its translation: CAISESNAGMGNQPQHF.

This clone appeared a few times. The V and J genes are TRBV2 and TRBJ1-2; 8 bases align to TRBD1. V gave up 7 bases and J gave up 7 bases; unmatched junction bases: 5. Germline V CDR1 and CDR2: SNHLY, FYNNEI. The CDR3 spans 12 residues. For the CDR3, the DNA is TGTGCCAGCACCCAGGACAGGGTTGGCTACACCTTC. It codes for CASTQDRVGYTF.

The chain recombines TRBV30 with TRBJ1-2; no clear D gene. V was pared by 0 bases and J by 3 bases, with 2 bases between. The V gene's germline CDR1 is GTSNPN and CDR2 SVGIG (reference sequence). CDR3 length equals 11 residues. CDR3 DNA: TGTGCCTGGAGTGTCTACTATGGCTACACCTTC. This sequence encodes CAWSVYYGYTF.

The V and J genes are TRBV19 and TRBJ1-4; TRBD1 matches at 9 bases. The V gene's germline CDR1 is LNHDA and CDR2 SQIVND (reference sequence). V was pared by 4 bases and J by 7 bases, with 4 bases of the junction left unmatched. CDR3 length: 14 amino acids. The CDR3 DNA is TGTGCCAGTAGTAGGGACAGGGCGTCTGAAAAACTGTTTTTT. Translation: CASSRDRASEKLFF.

This chain links TRBV28 with TRBJ1-4; no definite D call. The V end was cut by 4 bases, the J end by 8 bases, with 14 bases between. CDR3 length: 14 amino acids. Germline V gene lookup returns CDR1 MDHEN and CDR2 SYDVKM. This chain's CDR3 is CASSSTDLREKLFF. The DNA of the CDR3 is TGTGCCAGCAGTTCTACAGACCTTAGAGAAAAACTGTTTTTT.

This rearrangement joins TRBV19 to TRBJ2-1; 10 nucleotides align to TRBD2. CDR1 LNHDA and CDR2 SQIVND come from the germline V gene (reference sequence). Germline trimming cut 4 bases from V and 5 bases from J; bases unmatched to any gene: 5. The CDR3 is 15 residues long. This chain's CDR3 is CASSSTSGTHNEQFF. Written as DNA, the CDR3 is TGTGCCAGTAGTAGTACTAGCGGGACGCACAATGAGCAGTTCTTC.

The V gene is TRBV6-5, the J gene TRBJ2-7; 7 nucleotides line up with TRBD2. With V trimmed by 6 bases and J by 7 bases, 15 bases remained unmatched. The CDR3 is 15 amino acids. Germline loops: CDR1 MNHEY, CDR2 SVGAGI. CDR3 sequence reads: CASRHSGVNPGEQYF. The CDR3 DNA is TGTGCCAGCAGACACAGCGGGGTGAATCCCGGGGAGCAGTACTTC.

This chain connects TRBV28 to TRBJ2-1; 7 bases map to TRBD2. Germline CDR1 is MDHEN and CDR2 is SYDVKM. This CDR3 has 17 residues. J lost 1 base, V lost 7 bases, and 13 bases had no gene match. The CDR3 bases are TGTGCCAGCACCACCGAGATCGGGAGGCCTTCCTACAATGAGCAGTTCTTC. Protein: CASTTEIGRPSYNEQFF.